One sample yielded the 10 T cell receptor beta chains listed below, sequenced in a study of OX40 agonist ivuxolimab in advanced cancers. Receptor amplification or capture employed the immunoSEQ multiplex PCR assay. TCRdb retrieved this table from immuneACCESS and kept in-frame rearrangements only. Not all clones are present; in checked studies, unresolved V genes account for under half, and no reason is known for the remainder. The sample table holds more than 65,000 clones, of which approximately 84% were seen once. Clones ranked in the top ten supply roughly 25% of the sample. The sample consisted of CD4+ or CD8+ T cells sorted from blood, taken in a trial of the OX40 agonist ivuxolimab. The receptor source for this set is an adult with an advanced solid tumor such as melanoma, head and neck, liver or kidney cancer.

The rearrangement uses TRBV11-2 and TRBJ2-7; 12 bases are a match to TRBD2. This CDR3 is built from 14 residues. CDR1 and CDR2 (germline): SGHAT, FQNNGV. With V trimmed by 3 bases and J by 3 bases, 0 bases remained unmatched. Here the CDR3 DNA reads TGTGCCAGCAGCTTGACTAGCGGGAGCTACGAGCAGTACTTC. Translated, it gives CASSLTSGSYEQYF.

The genes are TRBV6-1 and TRBJ1-2; D ambiguous. V was shortened by 8 bases and J by 4 bases, with 14 bases between the two germline ends. This CDR3 has 13 amino acids. From germline, CDR1 is MNHNS and CDR2 SASEGT. CDR3 nucleotides: TGTGCCAGCTTGGGCATTACCTTCTATGGCTACACCTTC. Protein: CASLGITFYGYTF.

By its share, this clone is medium-sized. The J gene is TRBJ1-1, the V gene TRBV5-1; 7 nucleotides match TRBD1. The CDR3 is made up of 14 amino acids. The J segment lost 3 bases and the V segment lost 3 bases, leaving 5 bases of the junction unmatched. CDR1 is SGHRS and CDR2 is YFSETQ in the germline V gene. CDR3 residues: CASSSGQQYTEAFF. DNA of the CDR3: TGCGCCAGCAGCTCGGGACAGCAGTACACTGAAGCTTTCTTT.

The chain has TRBV28 and TRBJ1-3; D unclear. This CDR3 is 10 amino acids long. Germline assignment: CDR1 MDHEN and CDR2 SYDVKM. Trimming pared 7 bases from V and 7 bases from J, leaving 5 bases between. The CDR3 sequence: CASKRNTIYF. Here the CDR3 DNA reads TGTGCCAGCAAGAGGAACACCATATATTTT.

V and J are TRBV5-4 and TRBJ2-6, with D possibly being TRBD1 (6 bases). Germline CDR1 reads SGHNT; CDR2 reads YYREEE (reference sequence). There are 16 residues in the CDR3. Trimming removed 4 bases at V and 0 bases at J, with 11 bases between. For the CDR3, the DNA is TGTGCCAGCAGCGGGGACACTTACTCTGGGGCCAACGTCCTGACTTTC. It is translated as CASSGDTYSGANVLTF.

The rearrangement joins TRBV29-1 to TRBJ2-7, with TRBD1 identical over 9 bases. From germline, CDR1 is SQVTM and CDR2 ANQGSEA. There are 15 residues in the CDR3. Losses at the gene ends were 2 bases for V and 3 bases for J; bases not matched to a gene: 8. CDR3 region: CSVEHWGTGLYEQYF. The CDR3 nucleotides are TGCAGCGTTGAACATTGGGGGACAGGGCTCTACGAGCAGTACTTC.

This chain uses TRBV18 with TRBJ1-1; TRBD1 is a possible D gene (6 bases). The CDR3 is made up of 14 amino acids. The V and J ends lost 5 bases and 5 bases respectively, with 15 bases between them. From germline, CDR1 is KGHSH and CDR2 LQKENI. CDR3 sequence reads: CASSEGGGRTEAFF. The CDR3 DNA sequence: TGTGCCAGCTCAGAGGGCGGGGGGCGAACTGAAGCTTTCTTT.

The chain is built from TRBV5-6 and TRBJ1-3; D perhaps matches TRBD1 (5 bases). The germline V gene encodes CDR1 SGHDT and CDR2 YYEEEE. V lost 0 bases to trimming and J lost 2 bases, with 9 bases between them. The CDR3 extends over 15 amino acids. Here the CDR3 DNA reads TGTGCCAGCAGCTTGGTGGCGGGGGCTGGAAACACCATATATTTT. It is translated as CASSLVAGAGNTIYF.

The gene calls are TRBV19 and TRBJ2-1; D gene uncertain. V was clipped by 6 bases and J by 6 bases, with 15 bases between them. The CDR3 is 14 residues long. Germline V gene sequence: CDR1 LNHDA, CDR2 SQIVND (reference sequence). CDR3 residues: CASSERPTSNEQFF. DNA of the CDR3: TGTGCCAGTAGCGAGAGGCCTACTTCCAATGAGCAGTTCTTC.

The chain has TRBV14 and TRBJ2-5; no definite D call. The J call may be in error: the DNA end matches TRBJ2-7 better. The length of the CDR3 is 13 residues. Germline CDR1 is SGHDN and CDR2 is FVKESK. CDR3 loop: CASSQETSYEQYF. CDR3 DNA sequence: TGTGCCAGCAGCCAAGAGACCTCCTACGAGCAGTACTTC.